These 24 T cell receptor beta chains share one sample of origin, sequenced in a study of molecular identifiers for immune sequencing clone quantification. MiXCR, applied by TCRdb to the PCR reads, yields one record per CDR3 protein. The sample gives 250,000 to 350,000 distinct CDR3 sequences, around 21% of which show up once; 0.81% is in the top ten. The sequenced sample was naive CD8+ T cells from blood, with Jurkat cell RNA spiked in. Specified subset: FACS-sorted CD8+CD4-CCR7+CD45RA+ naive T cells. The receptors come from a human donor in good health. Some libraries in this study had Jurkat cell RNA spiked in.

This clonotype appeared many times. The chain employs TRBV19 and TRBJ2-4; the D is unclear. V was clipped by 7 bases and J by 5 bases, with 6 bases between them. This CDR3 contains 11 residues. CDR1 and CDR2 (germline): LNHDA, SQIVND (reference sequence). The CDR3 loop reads CASTGQNIQYF. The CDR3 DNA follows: TGTGCCAGTACCGGTCAAAACATTCAGTACTTC.

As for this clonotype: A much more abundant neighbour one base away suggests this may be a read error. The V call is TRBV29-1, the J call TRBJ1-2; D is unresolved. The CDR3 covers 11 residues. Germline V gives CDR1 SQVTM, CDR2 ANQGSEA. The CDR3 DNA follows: TGCAGCGTTGAGCTGATCTATAGCTACACCTTC. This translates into CSVELIYSYTF.

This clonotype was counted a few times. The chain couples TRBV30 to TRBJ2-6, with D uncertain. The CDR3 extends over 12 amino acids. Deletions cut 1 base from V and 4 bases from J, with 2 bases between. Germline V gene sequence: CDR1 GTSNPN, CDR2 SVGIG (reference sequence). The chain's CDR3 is CAWSGGANVLTF. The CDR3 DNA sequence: TGTGCCTGGAGTGGAGGGGCCAACGTCCTGACTTTC.

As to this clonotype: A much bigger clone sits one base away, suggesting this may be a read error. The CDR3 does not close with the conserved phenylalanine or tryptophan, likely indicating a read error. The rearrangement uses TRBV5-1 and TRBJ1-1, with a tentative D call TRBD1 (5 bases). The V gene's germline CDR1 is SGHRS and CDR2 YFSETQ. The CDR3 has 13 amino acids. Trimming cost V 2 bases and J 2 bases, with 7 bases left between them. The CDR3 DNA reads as TGCGCCAGCAGCTTAGGGGATAACACTGAAGCTTTCTAT. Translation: CASSLGDNTEAFY.

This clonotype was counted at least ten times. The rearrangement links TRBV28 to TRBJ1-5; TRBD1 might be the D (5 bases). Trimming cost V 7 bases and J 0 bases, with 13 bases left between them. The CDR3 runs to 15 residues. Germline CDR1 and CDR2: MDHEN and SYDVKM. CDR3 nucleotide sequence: TGTGCCAGCAAGCACAGGCCTAATAGCAATCAGCCCCAGCATTTT. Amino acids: CASKHRPNSNQPQHF.

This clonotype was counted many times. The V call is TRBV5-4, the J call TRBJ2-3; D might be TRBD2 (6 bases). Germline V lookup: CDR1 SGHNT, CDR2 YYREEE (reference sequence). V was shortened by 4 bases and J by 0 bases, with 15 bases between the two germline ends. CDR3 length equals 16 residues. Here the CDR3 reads CASSNPGLPSTDTQYF. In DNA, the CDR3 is TGTGCCAGCAGCAATCCCGGACTACCGAGCACAGATACGCAGTATTTT. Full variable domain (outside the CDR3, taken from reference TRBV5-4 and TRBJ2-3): ETGVTQSPTHLIKTRGQQVTLRCSSQSGHNTVSWYQQALGQGPQFIFQYYREEENGRGNFPPRFSGLQFPNYSSELNVNALELDDSALYLCASSNPGLPSTDTQYFGPGTRLTVL.

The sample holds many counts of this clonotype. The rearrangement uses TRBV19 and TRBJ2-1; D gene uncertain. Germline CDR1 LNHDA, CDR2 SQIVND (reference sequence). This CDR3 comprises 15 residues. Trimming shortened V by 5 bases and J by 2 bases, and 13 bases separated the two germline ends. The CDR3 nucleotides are TGTGCCAGTAGTTTAAAAGAGACTCCCTACAATGAGCAGTTCTTC. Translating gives CASSLKETPYNEQFF.

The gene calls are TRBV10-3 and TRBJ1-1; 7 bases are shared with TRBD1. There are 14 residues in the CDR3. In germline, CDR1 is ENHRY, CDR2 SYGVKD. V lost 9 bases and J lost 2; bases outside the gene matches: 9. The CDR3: CAINTDRANTEAFF. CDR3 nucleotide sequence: TGTGCCATTAACACCGACAGGGCTAACACTGAAGCTTTCTTT.

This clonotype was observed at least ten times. CDR3 coding DNA: TGTGCCAGCAGCTTGGCCTACTCAGCCTACGAGCAGTACTTC. Translating it yields CASSLAYSAYEQYF. The chain couples TRBV5-5 to TRBJ2-7; unclear D gene. Trimming cost V 0 bases and J 2 bases, with 9 bases left between them. The germline V gene has CDR1 SGHKS and CDR2 YYEKEE (reference sequence). The CDR3 is 14 amino acids.

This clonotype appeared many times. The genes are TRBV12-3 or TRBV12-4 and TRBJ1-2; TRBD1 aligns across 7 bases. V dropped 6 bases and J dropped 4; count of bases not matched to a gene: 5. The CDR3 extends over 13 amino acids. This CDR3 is CASRTGQSYGYTF. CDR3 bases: TGTGCCAGCAGAACGGGACAGAGCTATGGCTACACCTTC.

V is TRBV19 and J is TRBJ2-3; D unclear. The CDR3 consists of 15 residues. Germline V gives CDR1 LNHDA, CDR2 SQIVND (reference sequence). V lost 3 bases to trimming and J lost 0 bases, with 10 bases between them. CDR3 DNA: TGTGCCAGTAGTATTGGTAGGTCTAGCACAGATACGCAGTATTTT. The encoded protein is CASSIGRSSTDTQYF.

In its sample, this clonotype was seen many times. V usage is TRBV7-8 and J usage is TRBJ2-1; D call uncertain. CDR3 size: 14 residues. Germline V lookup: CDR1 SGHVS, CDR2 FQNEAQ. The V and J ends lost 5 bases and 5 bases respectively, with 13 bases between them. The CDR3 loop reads CASSPAGPNNEQFF. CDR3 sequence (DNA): TGTGCCAGCAGCCCCGCCGGGCCTAACAATGAGCAGTTCTTC. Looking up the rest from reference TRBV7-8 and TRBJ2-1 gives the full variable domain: GAGVSQSPRYKVAKRGQDVALRCDPISGHVSLFWYQQALGQGPEFLTYFQNEAQLDKSGLPSDRFFAERPEGSVSTLKIQRTQQEDSAVYLCASSPAGPNNEQFFGPGTRLTVL.

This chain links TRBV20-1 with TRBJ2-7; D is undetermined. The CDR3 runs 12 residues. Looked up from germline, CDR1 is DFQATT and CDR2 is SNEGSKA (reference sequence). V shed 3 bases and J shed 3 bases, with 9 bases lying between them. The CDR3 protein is CSASPKGYEQYF. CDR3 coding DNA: TGCAGTGCTAGTCCCAAGGGCTACGAGCAGTACTTC.

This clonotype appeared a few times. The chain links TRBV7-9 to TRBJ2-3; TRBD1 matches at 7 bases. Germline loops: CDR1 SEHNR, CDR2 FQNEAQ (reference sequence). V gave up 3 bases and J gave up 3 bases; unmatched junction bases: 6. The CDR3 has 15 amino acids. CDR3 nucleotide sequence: TGTGCCAGCAGCTTGCGGACAGGATTGACAGATACGCAGTATTTT. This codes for CASSLRTGLTDTQYF.

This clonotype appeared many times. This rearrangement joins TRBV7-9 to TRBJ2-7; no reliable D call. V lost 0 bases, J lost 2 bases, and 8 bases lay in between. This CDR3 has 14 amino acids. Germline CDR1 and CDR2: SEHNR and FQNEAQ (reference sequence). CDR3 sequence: CASSLAHRTYEQYF. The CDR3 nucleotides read TGTGCCAGCAGCTTAGCGCACAGAACCTACGAGCAGTACTTC.

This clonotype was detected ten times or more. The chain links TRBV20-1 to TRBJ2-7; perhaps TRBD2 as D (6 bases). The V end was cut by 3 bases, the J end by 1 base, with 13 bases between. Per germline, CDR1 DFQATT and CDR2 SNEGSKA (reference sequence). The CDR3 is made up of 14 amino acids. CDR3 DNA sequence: TGCAGTGCTAGTGCGGGGACTGATTCCTACGAGCAGTACTTC. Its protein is CSASAGTDSYEQYF.

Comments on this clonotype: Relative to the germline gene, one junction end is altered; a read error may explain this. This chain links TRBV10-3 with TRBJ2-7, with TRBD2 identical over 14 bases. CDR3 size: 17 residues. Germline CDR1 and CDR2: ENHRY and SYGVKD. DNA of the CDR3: TGTGCCATCAGTGAGTCGACTAGCGGGAGGGCCTCCCACGAGCAGTACTTC. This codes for CAISESTSGRASHEQYF.

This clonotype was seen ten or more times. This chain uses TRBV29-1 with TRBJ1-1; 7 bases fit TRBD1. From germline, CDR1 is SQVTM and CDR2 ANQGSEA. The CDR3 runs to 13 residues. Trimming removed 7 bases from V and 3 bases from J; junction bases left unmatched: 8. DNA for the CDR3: TGCAGCGCGAAGCTGGGACAGTACACTGAAGCTTTCTTT. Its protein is CSAKLGQYTEAFF.

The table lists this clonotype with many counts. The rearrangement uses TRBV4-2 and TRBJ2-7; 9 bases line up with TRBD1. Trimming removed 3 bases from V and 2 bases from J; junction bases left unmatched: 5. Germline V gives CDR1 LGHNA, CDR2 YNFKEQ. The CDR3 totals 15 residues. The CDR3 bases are TGTGCCAGCAGCCAGGAGACAGGGGGAACCTACGAGCAGTACTTC. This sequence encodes CASSQETGGTYEQYF.

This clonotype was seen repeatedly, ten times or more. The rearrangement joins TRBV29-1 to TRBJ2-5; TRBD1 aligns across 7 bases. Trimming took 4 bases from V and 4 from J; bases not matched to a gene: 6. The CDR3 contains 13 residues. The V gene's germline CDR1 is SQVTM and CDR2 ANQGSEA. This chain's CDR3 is CSVAGTDGETQYF. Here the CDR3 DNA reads TGCAGCGTTGCAGGGACAGACGGAGAGACCCAGTACTTC.

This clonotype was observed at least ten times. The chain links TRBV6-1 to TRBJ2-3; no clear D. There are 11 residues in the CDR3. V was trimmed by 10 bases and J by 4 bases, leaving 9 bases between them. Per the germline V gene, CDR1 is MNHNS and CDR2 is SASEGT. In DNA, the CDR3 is TGTGCCACCAACAGAGCAGATACGCAGTATTTT. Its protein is CATNRADTQYF.

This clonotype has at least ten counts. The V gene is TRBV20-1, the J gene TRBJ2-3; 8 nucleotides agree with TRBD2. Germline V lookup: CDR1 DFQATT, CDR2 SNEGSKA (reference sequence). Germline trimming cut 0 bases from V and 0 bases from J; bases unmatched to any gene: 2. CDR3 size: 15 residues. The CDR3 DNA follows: TGCAGTGCTAGAGACGGGGGGGCCAGCACAGATACGCAGTATTTT. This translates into CSARDGGASTDTQYF.

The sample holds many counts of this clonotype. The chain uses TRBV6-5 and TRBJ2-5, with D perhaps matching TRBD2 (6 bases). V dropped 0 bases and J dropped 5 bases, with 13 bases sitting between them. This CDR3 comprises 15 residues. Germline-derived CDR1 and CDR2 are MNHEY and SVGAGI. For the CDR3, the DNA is TGTGCCAGCAGTTACTCCCCGGGAGTACTTGAGACCCAGTACTTC. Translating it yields CASSYSPGVLETQYF.

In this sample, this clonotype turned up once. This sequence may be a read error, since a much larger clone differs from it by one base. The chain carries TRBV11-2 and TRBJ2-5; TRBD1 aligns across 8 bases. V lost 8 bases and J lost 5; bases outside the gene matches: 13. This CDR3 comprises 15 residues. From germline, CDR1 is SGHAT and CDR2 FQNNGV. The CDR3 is CASCSYGQGGETQYF. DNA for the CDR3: TGTGCCAGCTGCTCCTACGGACAGGGCGGGGAGACCCAGTACTTC.